The 13 T cell receptor beta chains below come from one sample, sequenced in a study of T cells in localized non-small cell lung cancer. Some clones are missing from TCRdb's copy, which holds only in-frame ones; the method was immunoSEQ multiplex PCR. The sample lists 30,000 to 45,000 clones; 70% to 90% were seen once. The sample consisted of peripheral blood, taken before any cancer treatment. The receptors here all came from a woman aged 40-75 years with stage I lung adenocarcinoma.

This sequence joins TRBV5-5 and TRBJ1-6, with no clear D. V was clipped by 0 bases and J by 7 bases, with 11 bases between them. CDR3 size: 15 residues. CDR1 is SGHKS, CDR2 YYEKEE, per germline (reference sequence). The CDR3 sequence: CASSLGRTSNSPLHF. The CDR3 region has the DNA TGTGCCAGCAGCTTGGGAAGAACCTCCAATTCACCCCTCCACTTT.

Only one count was recorded for this clone. This chain links TRBV9 with TRBJ2-7, with D unclear. Trimming took off 0 bases at V and 1 base at J, with 8 bases between the two ends. This CDR3 is built from 14 residues. Germline V gene data show CDR1 as SGDLS and CDR2 as YYNGEE. CDR3 loop: CASSVEWSSYEQYF. The CDR3 bases are TGTGCCAGCAGCGTAGAGTGGAGTTCCTACGAGCAGTACTTC.

This chain connects TRBV7-2 to TRBJ1-2; D is possibly TRBD1 (6 bases). Germline-derived CDR1 and CDR2 are SGHTA and FQGNSA. Trimming stripped 1 base from V and 5 bases from J, with 14 bases between. CDR3 size: 15 residues. The CDR3 DNA reads as TGTGCCAGCAGCTTAGACGGGGGCAAGGGGTATGGCTACACCTTC. Translated: CASSLDGGKGYGYTF.

The chain employs TRBV10-3 and TRBJ2-3; D is possibly TRBD1 or TRBD2 (7 bases each). V was trimmed by 10 bases and J by 0 bases, leaving 23 bases between them. CDR1 and CDR2 from the germline V gene are ENHRY and SYGVKD. The CDR3 spans 17 residues. The CDR3 region has the DNA TGTGCCACCCGGGAGGATCGACAGGGAACTAGCACAGATACGCAGTATTTT. Protein product: CATREDRQGTSTDTQYF.

The V gene is TRBV5-6, the J gene TRBJ1-6; 7 bases match TRBD1. Germline V gene sequence: CDR1 SGHDT, CDR2 YYEEEE. Trimming at V came to 3 bases and at J to 5 bases, leaving 8 bases not matched to a gene. This CDR3 region has 16 residues. Written as DNA, the CDR3 is TGTGCCAGCAGCTCGCAGGGGGGCCCCAATAATTCACCCCTCCACTTT. This sequence encodes CASSSQGGPNNSPLHF.

The chain uses TRBV7-2 and TRBJ2-7; 8 positions match TRBD2. The CDR3 runs to 16 residues. Trimming cost V 5 bases and J 3 bases; bases outside gene matches: 12. Germline V gene lookup returns CDR1 SGHTA and CDR2 FQGNSA. Here the CDR3 DNA reads TGTGCCAGCAGCACACGGGGCGGGGGGCCTTACTACGAGCAGTACTTC. Translating it yields CASSTRGGGPYYEQYF.

In DNA form, the CDR3 reads TGCGCCAGCAGCTCCGCCTGGGCAGATACGCAGTATTTT. Amino acids: CASSSAWADTQYF. V usage is TRBV5-1 and J usage is TRBJ2-3; unclear D gene. The CDR3 spans 13 residues. Looked up from germline, CDR1 is SGHRS and CDR2 is YFSETQ. With 3 bases removed from V and 4 bases from J, the gap between germline ends came to 9 bases.

The rearrangement links TRBV4-2 to TRBJ1-2, with 9 bases that match TRBD1. The CDR3 runs 16 residues. The trim removed 1 base at V and 8 bases at J, leaving 11 bases unmatched. Germline loops: CDR1 LGHNA, CDR2 YNFKEQ. CDR3 residues: CASSQGPGTGTVGYTF. The CDR3 bases are TGTGCCAGCAGCCAAGGGCCGGGGACAGGGACGGTGGGCTACACCTTC.

DNA of the CDR3: TGCGCCAGCAGTTATGTCTCTGGAAACACCATATATTTT. As protein: CASSYVSGNTIYF. This sequence joins TRBV4-1 and TRBJ1-3; D is uncertain. The CDR3 is 13 amino acids. V was cut by 6 bases and J by 0 bases, with 6 bases left in between. The V gene's germline CDR1 is MGHRA and CDR2 YSYEKL.

J is TRBJ1-2 and V is TRBV16, with D perhaps TRBD1 (5 bases). The CDR3 has 13 residues. V shed 2 bases and J shed 5 bases, with 9 bases lying between them. From germline, CDR1 is KGHSY and CDR2 FQNENV. The CDR3, as DNA: TGTGCCAGCAGCCAAGGGACTGAGTATGGCTACACCTTC. Encoded protein: CASSQGTEYGYTF.

V is TRBV7-2 and J is TRBJ2-4, with D perhaps TRBD1 (6 bases). The CDR3 covers 16 residues. Germline V gene data show CDR1 as SGHTA and CDR2 as FQGNSA. Trimming shortened V by 5 bases and J by 8 bases, and 22 bases separated the two germline ends. The CDR3 is CASSVAGAGWADIQYF. CDR3 sequence (DNA): TGTGCCAGCAGCGTCGCAGGGGCCGGTTGGGCGGACATTCAGTACTTC.

The chain joins TRBV4-2 to TRBJ2-2; TRBD2 matches 10 bases. V shed 1 base and J 1 base; nucleotides not matched to a gene: 0. This CDR3 is 16 amino acids long. The germline CDR1 and CDR2 sequences are LGHNA and YNFKEQ. The CDR3 region is CASSQGLAGNTGELFF. CDR3 in DNA: TGTGCCAGCAGCCAAGGACTAGCGGGGAACACCGGGGAGCTGTTTTTT.

The rearrangement uses TRBV5-1 and TRBJ1-1; the D is unclear. The ends were cut back, 4 bases at V and 1 base at J, with 14 bases in the middle. Germline values: CDR1 SGHRS, CDR2 YFSETQ. This CDR3 comprises 15 residues. The chain's CDR3 is CASSRPEGGNTEAFF. CDR3 DNA: TGCGCCAGCAGCCGACCCGAAGGCGGGAACACTGAAGCTTTCTTT.